Detailed here is one T cell receptor beta chain. The sample comes from a study of blood T cell repertoires in COVID-19. At the level of the study: T cells, B-cell-depleted T cells, or PBMCs provided the cDNA or gDNA that served as material.

The germline V gene encodes CDR1 SGHTS and CDR2 YDEGEE. V dropped 2 bases and J dropped 9 bases, with 21 bases sitting between them. The CDR3 contains 17 residues. Assay: immunoSEQ multiplex PCR; the TCRdb copy retains only in-frame clones and omits some. The table has 200,000 to 250,000 clones, about 85% seen once. The J gene is TRBJ1-6, the V gene TRBV5-8; TRBD1 is a possible D gene (5 bases). The receptor's source is a man aged 25-45 years with active or convalescent COVID-19. The sequenced material came from peripheral blood. This CDR3 is CASSLAQGAKFSSPLHF. The CDR3 nucleotides read TGTGCCAGCAGCTTAGCCCAAGGGGCCAAATTTTCTTCACCCCTCCACTTT.